Described below is a single T cell receptor (beta chain) sequence and its context. Per the authors' pipeline: How many nucleated cells were present was estimated from reference gene primer amplification. This table comes from immunoSEQ multiplex PCR, and its TCRdb copy is limited to in-frame clones, with some not included. V and J calls and clone size are copied from that table; D and trimming were computed from the DNA. The table lists tens of thousands of clones, more than 70% of them singletons. The sample originates from a study of blood T cell repertoires in COVID-19. Study-wide context: Sites across the United States, Italy and Spain contributed samples from acute and convalescent COVID-19. PBMCs, B-cell-depleted T cells, or T cells provided the cDNA or gDNA that made up the material.

Trimming took off 2 bases at V and 4 bases at J, with 12 bases between the two ends. Germline CDR1 SGHTA, CDR2 FQGTGA. The CDR3 has 15 residues. Material for sequencing was peripheral blood. This clonotype was sampled from a human donor in a cohort sampled during active COVID-19. The V and J genes are TRBV7-3 and TRBJ2-1, with D possibly matching TRBD2 (6 bases). The CDR3 DNA follows: TGTGCCAGCAGCTTAGACCTAGCGAAGTACAATGAGCAGTTCTTC. Protein: CASSLDLAKYNEQFF.